What follows are 30 T cell receptor beta chains derived from one specimen sequenced in a study of graft-versus-host responses after intestinal transplantation. Measured with immunoSEQ multiplex PCR; TCRdb has only the in-frame clones, and not every one. The sample records fewer than 80,000 clones, 85% to 95% being singletons. These TCRs are of unknown antigen specificity. Sequenced material: unstimulated CD8+ T cells sorted from spleen or lymph node cells, taken before transplant. The origin of the receptors is a human donor who was the organ donor for an intestinal transplant.

The V call is TRBV18, the J call TRBJ2-5; D is unclear. The V end was cut by 6 bases, the J end by 1 base, with 12 bases between. CDR3 length equals 14 residues. In germline, CDR1 is KGHSH, CDR2 LQKENI. The CDR3, as DNA: TGTGCCAGCTCCACCGACGGAGCCCAAGAGACCCAGTACTTC. This sequence encodes CASSTDGAQETQYF. The full variable domain, in which reference TRBV18 and TRBJ2-5 provide the parts outside the CDR3, is NAGVMQNPRHLVRRRGQEARLRCSPMKGHSHVYWYRQLPEEGLKFMVYLQKENIIDESGMPKERFSAEFPKEGPSILRIQQVVRGDSAAYFCASSTDGAQETQYFGPGTRLLVL.

The V gene is TRBV28, the J gene TRBJ1-5; possibly TRBD1 for D (5 bases). The CDR3 covers 16 residues. V lost 2 bases and J lost 3, with 14 bases in between. Looked up from germline, CDR1 is MDHEN and CDR2 is SYDVKM. CDR3 nucleotides: TGTGCCAGCAGTTTAGGAGGGACTCCTTTCAATCAGCCCCAGCATTTT. It encodes CASSLGGTPFNQPQHF. The full variable domain, its missing parts supplied by reference TRBV28 and TRBJ1-5, is DVKVTQSSRYLVKRTGEKVFLECVQDMDHENMFWYRQDPGLGLRLIYFSYDVKMKEKGDIPEGYSVSREKKERFSLILESASTNQTSMYLCASSLGGTPFNQPQHFGDGTRLSIL.

The gene calls are TRBV19 and TRBJ1-2; 8 bases map to TRBD1. This CDR3 is 15 amino acids long. V dropped 7 bases and J dropped 4; count of bases not matched to a gene: 11. Germline CDR1 is LNHDA and CDR2 is SQIVND (reference sequence). The CDR3 bases are TGTGCCAGTACCACACGGACAGGGTCGACCTATGGCTACACCTTC. Amino acids: CASTTRTGSTYGYTF.

The chain carries TRBV19 and TRBJ1-1; perhaps TRBD1 as D (5 bases). V lost 3 bases and J 0 bases, leaving 11 bases between the germline ends. The CDR3 runs to 15 residues. Germline-derived CDR1 and CDR2 are LNHDA and SQIVND (reference sequence). The CDR3 protein is CASSIGSGMNTEAFF. CDR3 sequence (DNA): TGTGCCAGTAGTATCGGTTCAGGGATGAACACTGAAGCTTTCTTT.

This chain uses TRBV28 with TRBJ1-2, with D possibly TRBD1 on 6 matching bases. The CDR3 consists of 13 residues. CDR1 MDHEN and CDR2 SYDVKM come from the germline V gene. The V gene lost 8 bases and the J gene lost 3 bases, with 13 bases spanning the gap. The CDR3 sequence is CASGLQGHYGYTF. CDR3 coding DNA: TGTGCCAGCGGTCTGCAGGGGCACTATGGCTACACCTTC.

The chain links TRBV7-3 to TRBJ2-1; TRBD2 is a possible D gene (5 bases). The CDR3 spans 15 residues. Germline CDR1 and CDR2: SGHTA and FQGTGA. V gave up 5 bases and J gave up 0 bases, with 11 bases separating them. CDR3 nucleotides: TGTGCCAGCAGCGCGGAGGCCAGCTCCTACAATGAGCAGTTCTTC. This encodes CASSAEASSYNEQFF.

This sequence joins TRBV4-3 and TRBJ1-1; tentative D call: TRBD1 (5 bases). Trimming shortened V by 5 bases and J by 0 bases, and 13 bases separated the two germline ends. Germline V gene lookup returns CDR1 LGHNA and CDR2 YSLEER. CDR3 length equals 15 residues. CDR3 coding DNA: TGCGCCAGCAGCGGGGCAGGGCGGATGAACACTGAAGCTTTCTTT. As protein: CASSGAGRMNTEAFF.

J is TRBJ2-1 and V is TRBV5-1; 7 positions agree with TRBD2. The V segment lost 5 bases and the J segment 3 bases; nucleotides outside the gene matches: 14. The CDR3 sequence is 17 residues long. Germline lookup yields CDR1 SGHRS and CDR2 YFSETQ. As DNA, the CDR3 is TGCGCCAGCAGTTCCCTGGGCGATAGCGGGCTCTACAATGAGCAGTTCTTC. It translates to CASSSLGDSGLYNEQFF.

The chain combines TRBV28 with TRBJ2-1, with 7 bases fitting TRBD1. Germline CDR1 MDHEN, CDR2 SYDVKM. J was trimmed by 8 bases and V by 5 bases; bases with no gene match: 12. The CDR3 is made up of 15 amino acids. DNA of the CDR3: TGTGCCAGCAGTCCCCCGGACAGGTTATCACATGAGCAGTTCTTC. This gives the protein CASSPPDRLSHEQFF.

This chain links TRBV7-9 with TRBJ2-7; D is possibly TRBD2 (5 bases). Trimming pared 3 bases from V and 7 bases from J, leaving 10 bases between. Per germline, CDR1 SEHNR and CDR2 FQNEAQ (reference sequence). The CDR3 runs 12 residues. This chain's CDR3 is CASSFHPGEQYF. The DNA for the CDR3 is TGTGCCAGCAGCTTTCATCCGGGGGAGCAGTACTTC.

CDR3 residues: CASSGTGRGGYTF. Here the CDR3 DNA reads TGTGCCAGCAGTGGCACGGGTAGGGGTGGCTACACCTTC. The rearrangement links TRBV2 to TRBJ1-2; tentative D call: TRBD1 (5 bases). V dropped 4 bases and J dropped 7 bases, with 13 bases sitting between them. The V gene's germline CDR1 is SNHLY and CDR2 FYNNEI. There are 13 residues in the CDR3.

The chain is built from TRBV21-1 and TRBJ2-2; the D segment call TRBD1 is taken from the table without a DNA check. TRBV21-1 is described as a pseudogene. The CDR3 sequence is 16 residues long. This chain's CDR3 is CASSFTGTGFTGELFF. CDR3 bases: TGTGCCAGCAGCTTCACCGGGACAGGCTTCACCGGGGAGCTGTTTTTT.

The chain employs TRBV30 and TRBJ1-1, with 7 positions matching TRBD1. Germline lookup yields CDR1 GTSNPN and CDR2 SVGIG (reference sequence). There are 13 residues in the CDR3. V lost 4 bases to trimming and J lost 1 base; unmatched junction nucleotides: 3. This chain's CDR3 is CAWTTGRNTEAFF. CDR3 nucleotide sequence: TGTGCCTGGACGACAGGGAGGAACACTGAAGCTTTCTTT.

The V and J genes are TRBV7-2 and TRBJ1-2; D unclear. Trimming shortened V by 3 bases and J by 3 bases, and 5 bases separated the two germline ends. Germline V CDR1 and CDR2: SGHTA, FQGNSA. This CDR3 comprises 12 residues. CDR3 coding DNA: TGTGCCAGCAGCTTGAGGGACTATGGCTACACCTTC. This translates into CASSLRDYGYTF.

The chain has TRBV7-9 and TRBJ2-7; 7 positions match TRBD2. The germline gives CDR1 SEHNR, CDR2 FQNEAQ (reference sequence). The trim removed 7 bases at V and 0 bases at J, leaving 3 bases unmatched. The CDR3 extends over 13 amino acids. CDR3 DNA: TGTGCCAGCACGGGAGGCACCTCCTACGAGCAGTACTTC. This codes for CASTGGTSYEQYF.

The rearrangement links TRBV6-5 to TRBJ2-7; 9 nucleotides match TRBD2. Germline values: CDR1 MNHEY, CDR2 SVGAGI. This CDR3 spans 13 amino acids. V lost 6 bases to trimming and J lost 4 bases; unmatched junction nucleotides: 4. CDR3 residues: CASSGGLAYEQYF. The CDR3 DNA reads as TGTGCCAGCAGCGGGGGACTAGCTTACGAGCAGTACTTC.

Note on this clone: A read error may account for a junction end that differs from germline. This chain connects TRBV27 to TRBJ2-7, with a possible D match to TRBD2 (6 bases). CDR1 is MNHEY and CDR2 is SMNVEV in the germline V gene (reference sequence). The CDR3 totals 15 residues. The CDR3 loop reads CASSLSRGLNYEQCF. The CDR3 DNA sequence: TGTGCCAGCAGTTTAAGCCGGGGACTGAACTACGAGCAGTGCTTC.

This chain uses TRBV2 with TRBJ2-7; possible D gene TRBD2, 6 bases. Germline V CDR1 and CDR2: SNHLY, FYNNEI. Trimming took off 2 bases at V and 3 bases at J, with 14 bases between the two ends. The CDR3 length is 15 residues. CDR3 in amino acids: CASSETGGGGYEQYF. The CDR3 nucleotides read TGTGCCAGCAGTGAAACTGGGGGAGGCGGCTACGAGCAGTACTTC. The complete variable domain, with remaining parts taken from reference TRBV2 and TRBJ2-7, reads EPEVTQTPSHQVTQMGQEVILRCVPISNHLYFYWYRQILGQKVEFLVSFYNNEISEKSEIFDDQFSVERPDGSNFTLKIRSTKLEDSAMYFCASSETGGGGYEQYFGPGTRLTVT.

This CDR3 reads CASNLDRVLAAVRSYEQYF. In nucleotides, the CDR3 is TGTGCCAGCAATCTGGACAGGGTGCTAGCGGCCGTGAGGTCCTACGAGCAGTACTTC. The chain has TRBV2 and TRBJ2-7, with D perhaps matching TRBD1 (8 bases). Germline V gene lookup returns CDR1 SNHLY and CDR2 FYNNEI. V was trimmed by 7 bases and J by 1 base, leaving 29 bases between them. The CDR3 spans 19 residues.

The chain links TRBV7-3 to TRBJ2-3; 9 bases map to TRBD1. The ends lost 5 bases at V and 3 bases at J; junction bases unmatched: 6. Germline V gene data show CDR1 as SGHTA and CDR2 as FQGTGA. The CDR3 sequence is 15 residues long. CDR3 amino acids: CASSDTGGQTDTQYF. The DNA for the CDR3 is TGTGCCAGCAGCGACACAGGGGGCCAGACAGATACGCAGTATTTT.

The J gene is TRBJ2-5, the V gene TRBV25-1; possibly TRBD2 for D (6 bases). Per the germline V gene, CDR1 is MGHDK and CDR2 is SYGVNS. Trimming left V 3 bases short and J 3 bases short, with 11 bases between. This CDR3 is 14 amino acids long. CDR3 DNA sequence: TGTGCCAGCAGTGACGTGGGAGGAGAAGAGACCCAGTACTTC. Amino acids: CASSDVGGEETQYF.

The chain combines TRBV19 with TRBJ2-7; D may be TRBD1 (5 bases). The V gene lost 3 bases and the J gene lost 5 bases, with 17 bases spanning the gap. Germline values: CDR1 LNHDA, CDR2 SQIVND (reference sequence). The CDR3 totals 15 residues. The CDR3 region is CASSIMNQGVDEQYF. As DNA, the CDR3 is TGTGCCAGTAGTATCATGAATCAAGGGGTGGACGAGCAGTACTTC. The variable domain in full, with the rest retrieved from reference TRBV19 and TRBJ2-7, is DGGITQSPKYLFRKEGQNVTLSCEQNLNHDAMYWYRQDPGQGLRLIYYSQIVNDFQKGDIAEGYSVSREKKESFPLTVTSAQKNPTAFYLCASSIMNQGVDEQYFGPGTRLTVT.

The chain recombines TRBV5-6 with TRBJ2-3; 7 bases line up with TRBD2. J lost 0 bases, V lost 4 bases, and 11 bases had no gene match. This CDR3 has 17 amino acids. Germline V gives CDR1 SGHDT, CDR2 YYEEEE. The chain's CDR3 is CASSPTRASGSTDTQYF. In DNA form, the CDR3 reads TGTGCCAGCAGCCCTACCAGGGCTAGCGGCAGCACAGATACGCAGTATTTT.

This clone was found a few times. The V gene is TRBV7-3, the J gene TRBJ2-1, with TRBD1 matching over 11 bases. Looked up from germline, CDR1 is SGHTA and CDR2 is FQGTGA. The CDR3 contains 15 residues. Losses at the gene ends were 2 bases for V and 9 bases for J; bases not matched to a gene: 6. This chain's CDR3 is CASSLGTGGAIEQFF. For the CDR3, the DNA is TGTGCCAGCAGCTTAGGGACAGGGGGGGCAATTGAGCAGTTCTTC.

The genes are TRBV30 and TRBJ2-3; possibly TRBD2 for D (6 bases). With 3 bases removed from V and 5 bases from J, the gap between germline ends came to 12 bases. The germline V gene encodes CDR1 GTSNPN and CDR2 SVGIG (reference sequence). The CDR3 has 13 residues. CDR3 sequence: CAWSVGGLDTQYF. In DNA form, the CDR3 reads TGTGCCTGGAGCGTGGGGGGATTAGATACGCAGTATTTT. The full variable domain, with the rest looked up from reference TRBV30 and TRBJ2-3, is SQTIHQWPATLVQPVGSPLSLECTVEGTSNPNLYWYRQAAGRGLQLLFYSVGIGQISSEVPQNLSASRPQDRQFILSSKKLLLSDSGFYLCAWSVGGLDTQYFGPGTRLTVL.

The chain employs TRBV27 and TRBJ2-7; 7 bases align to TRBD1. The CDR3 sequence is 14 residues long. V dropped 5 bases and J dropped 2; count of bases not matched to a gene: 6. Germline CDR1 reads MNHEY; CDR2 reads SMNVEV (reference sequence). The CDR3 reads CASSHDRVAYEQYF. Here the CDR3 DNA reads TGTGCCAGCAGTCATGACAGGGTTGCCTACGAGCAGTACTTC.

The V and J genes are TRBV7-9 and TRBJ2-3, with a weak D call TRBD2 (5 bases). This CDR3 is 15 amino acids long. Per the germline V gene, CDR1 is SEHNR and CDR2 is FQNEAQ (reference sequence). V lost 6 bases and J 1 base, leaving 14 bases between the germline ends. The CDR3 loop reads CASRGGYGGTDTQYF. The CDR3 nucleotides read TGTGCCAGCAGGGGCGGGTACGGGGGCACAGATACGCAGTATTTT.

This clone occurred once. This sequence joins TRBV28 and TRBJ1-3; the D is unclear. V was pared by 6 bases and J by 8 bases, with 26 bases between. CDR1 and CDR2 from the germline V gene are MDHEN and SYDVKM. The CDR3 loop spans 17 amino acids. The CDR3 region has the DNA TGTGCCAGCAGCTCAGCCCCTATAACGTCCCCTCGGGACACCATATATTTT. Encoded protein: CASSSAPITSPRDTIYF.

Turning to this clone: A junction boundary mismatches the germline segment, possibly from a read error. V is TRBV7-7 and J is TRBJ2-1, with 10 bases aligning to TRBD2. Germline V lookup: CDR1 SSHAT, CDR2 FNYEAQ (reference sequence). This CDR3 is built from 17 residues. As DNA, the CDR3 is TGTGCTAGCAGCTTAGGTCTAGCGGGAGTCCCCCACAATGAGCAGTTCTTC. This sequence encodes CASSLGLAGVPHNEQFF.

CDR3 region: CASMPGGNTEAFF. CDR3 DNA: TGTGCCAGTATGCCAGGGGGGAACACTGAAGCTTTCTTT. This chain joins TRBV19 and TRBJ1-1, with 7 bases lining up with TRBD1. V lost 7 bases and J lost 1; bases outside the gene matches: 3. The CDR3 runs 13 residues. From germline, CDR1 is LNHDA and CDR2 SQIVND (reference sequence).